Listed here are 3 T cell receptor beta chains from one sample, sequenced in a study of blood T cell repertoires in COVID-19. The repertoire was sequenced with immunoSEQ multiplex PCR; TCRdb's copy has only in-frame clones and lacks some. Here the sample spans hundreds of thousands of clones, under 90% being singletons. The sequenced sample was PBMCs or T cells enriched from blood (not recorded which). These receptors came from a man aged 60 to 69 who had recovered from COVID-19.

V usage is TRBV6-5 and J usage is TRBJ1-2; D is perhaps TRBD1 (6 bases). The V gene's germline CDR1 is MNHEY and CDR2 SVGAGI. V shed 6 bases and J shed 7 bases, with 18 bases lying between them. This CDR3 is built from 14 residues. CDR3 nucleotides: TGTGCCAGCAGGTCCGAAACAGGGTTTGGTGGCTACACCTTC. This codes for CASRSETGFGGYTF.

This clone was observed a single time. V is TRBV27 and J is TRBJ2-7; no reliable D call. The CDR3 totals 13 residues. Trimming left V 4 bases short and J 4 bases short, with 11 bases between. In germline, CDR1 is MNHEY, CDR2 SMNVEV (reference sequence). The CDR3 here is CASSWAIGYEQYF. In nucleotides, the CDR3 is TGTGCCAGCAGTTGGGCTATTGGGTACGAGCAGTACTTC.

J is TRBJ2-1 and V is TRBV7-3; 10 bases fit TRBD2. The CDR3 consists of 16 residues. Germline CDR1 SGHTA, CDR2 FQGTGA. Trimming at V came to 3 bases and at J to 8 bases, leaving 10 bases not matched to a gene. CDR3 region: CASSFSSGSGGDEQFF. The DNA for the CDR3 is TGTGCCAGCAGCTTCTCTAGCGGGAGTGGAGGCGATGAGCAGTTCTTC.